This T cell receptor beta chain was captured by sequencing in a study of beta chain features in type 1 diabetes. Study-level background: All samples together contributed 100 million to 120 million sorted cells for examination.

Of note for this clone: The antigen is not known.

This CDR3 spans 13 amino acids. Between the trimmed V and J ends, which lost 1 base and 4 bases, there was a span of 8 bases. Germline V gene data show CDR1 as SGHAT and CDR2 as FQNNGV. The whole isolated RNA underwent reverse transcription, so sequencing captured expressed TCRB transcripts. Measured with immunoSEQ multiplex PCR; TCRdb has only the in-frame clones, and not every one. The sample yields 600,000 to 700,000 clones, around 12% seen once. Study observations and caveats: High TCR expression in some cells could lead to their over-representation in cDNA sequencing. When Type 1 diabetes patients were examined, their TCRB CDR3s proved moderately but significantly shorter in all four CD4+ subsets.

The chain is built from TRBV11-2 and TRBJ2-7; the D is unclear. The TCR sequence derives from a young man with type 1 diabetes. The sequencing sample was made of naive CD4+ T cells from blood. In DNA form, the CDR3 reads TGTGCCAGCAGCTTAGTTTCGAGTTACGAGCAGTACTTC. This translates into CASSLVSSYEQYF.